These 22 T cell receptor beta chains share one sample of origin, sequenced in a study of cytomegalovirus exposure and HLA in healthy donors (dated by TCRdb to 2016 to 2017). The library was made by the immunoSEQ multiplex PCR assay. For the multiplex PCR, a mixture combining 60 forward primers for TCR Vbeta segments and 13 reverse primers for TCR Jbeta segments was used. Imported from immuneACCESS, the table was reduced by TCRdb to in-frame sequences with V and J called. These copies leave out some clones; in studies compared against another copy, an unresolved V gene accounts for under half, and the cause of the remainder is not known. Counted in this sample were approximately 130,000 clones; 75% of them appeared once. The ten largest clones add up to just under 3% of the sample. Sequencing was performed on PBMCs. Receptors were obtained from a woman aged 40-49 years in good health and CMV-seropositive.

The V call is TRBV6-1, the J call TRBJ1-6; TRBD1 aligns across 8 bases. CDR1 is MNHNS, CDR2 SASEGT, per germline. The CDR3 has 14 residues. The ends lost 8 bases at V and 6 bases at J; junction bases unmatched: 6. CDR3 region: CASVWDRFNSPLHF. The CDR3 nucleotides are TGTGCCAGCGTATGGGACAGGTTTAATTCACCCCTCCACTTT.

The chain uses TRBV10-3 and TRBJ2-7; 9 positions agree with TRBD2. The germline V gene encodes CDR1 ENHRY and CDR2 SYGVKD. The V gene end was trimmed by 3 bases and the J gene end by 0 bases; junction bases not matched to a gene: 3. The CDR3 loop spans 15 amino acids. CDR3 sequence reads: CAISEASGASYEQYF. CDR3 sequence (DNA): TGTGCCATCAGTGAAGCTAGCGGGGCCTCCTACGAGCAGTACTTC.

This chain uses TRBV5-1 with TRBJ1-2; tentatively, D is TRBD1 (5 bases). There are 14 residues in the CDR3. Between the trimmed V and J ends, which lost 1 base and 0 bases, there was a span of 7 bases. CDR1 is SGHRS, CDR2 YFSETQ, per germline. CDR3 in amino acids: CASSLFRANYGYTF. The CDR3 bases are TGCGCCAGCAGCTTGTTCAGGGCTAACTATGGCTACACCTTC.

Concerning this clone: Different DNA sequences within this sample yield the same CDR3. The chain recombines TRBV30 with TRBJ1-6; unclear D gene. Germline V gene lookup returns CDR1 GTSNPN and CDR2 SVGIG (reference sequence). This CDR3 is 15 amino acids long. Between the trimmed V and J ends, which lost 3 bases and 4 bases, there was a span of 13 bases. The CDR3 sequence: CAWRTRGSYNSPLHF. The CDR3 DNA reads TGTGCCTGGAGGACACGCGGGTCGTATAATTCACCCCTCCACTTT.

A single count supports this clone. The chain has TRBV5-1 and TRBJ2-3; 9 nucleotides match TRBD2. V trimming: 0 bases; J trimming: 2 bases; junction bases outside the gene matches: 7. CDR3 size: 17 residues. Per germline, CDR1 SGHRS and CDR2 YFSETQ. In DNA form, the CDR3 reads TGCGCCAGCAGCTTGGGGCTAGGCGGGAGGGCCACAGATACGCAGTATTTT. Amino acids: CASSLGLGGRATDTQYF.

CDR3 nucleotide sequence: TGTGCCATCAGTGGGGGGGACAGGGTCTATGAGCAGTTCTTC. Amino acid sequence: CAISGGDRVYEQFF. The rearrangement links TRBV10-3 to TRBJ2-1; 9 bases align to TRBD1. Unmatched junction bases numbered 6, after V lost 4 bases and J lost 8 bases. This CDR3 comprises 14 residues. CDR1 is ENHRY and CDR2 is SYGVKD in the germline V gene.

On this clone: Mismatch with germline at one junction end may stem from a read error. The chain couples TRBV30 to TRBJ1-2, with D perhaps matching TRBD1 (5 bases). Germline values: CDR1 GTSNPN, CDR2 SVGIG (reference sequence). CDR3 size: 14 residues. CDR3 residues: CAWRASGTKYGYTF. As DNA, the CDR3 is TGTGCCTGGAGAGCGTCCGGGACTAAGTATGGCTACACCTTC.

This clone was found a few times. The genes are TRBV7-9 and TRBJ1-1; D is ambiguous. The CDR3 length is 11 residues. Germline assignment: CDR1 SEHNR and CDR2 FQNEAQ (reference sequence). V was cut by 10 bases and J by 3 bases, with 9 bases left in between. The CDR3 reads CATGDYTEAFF. Here the CDR3 DNA reads TGTGCCACCGGAGACTACACTGAAGCTTTCTTT. The full variable domain, completed using reference TRBV7-9 and TRBJ1-1, is DTGVSQNPRHKITKRGQNVTFRCDPISEHNRLYWYRQTLGQGPEFLTYFQNEAQLEKSRLLSDRFSAERPKGSFSTLEIQRTEQGDSAMYLCATGDYTEAFFGQGTRLTVV.

The DNA of the CDR3 is TGTGCCAGCAGGCGGGGGCCTAATCAGCCCCAGCATTTT. Amino acids: CASRRGPNQPQHF. The J gene is TRBJ1-5, the V gene TRBV6-5; TRBD1 is a possible D gene (6 bases). Trimming removed 6 bases at V and 4 bases at J, with 10 bases between. Per the germline V gene, CDR1 is MNHEY and CDR2 is SVGAGI. This CDR3 has 13 amino acids.

The chain uses TRBV30 and TRBJ2-3; 7 bases line up with TRBD1. The CDR3 length is 14 residues. The germline gives CDR1 GTSNPN, CDR2 SVGIG (reference sequence). Trimming cost V 4 bases and J 1 base; bases outside gene matches: 5. The CDR3 coding sequence is TGTGCCTGGATCGACAGGGTGGGCACAGATACGCAGTATTTT. Protein: CAWIDRVGTDTQYF.

This sequence joins TRBV19 and TRBJ2-7; D not resolved. Germline CDR1 reads LNHDA; CDR2 reads SQIVND (reference sequence). CDR3 length equals 17 residues. Trimming stripped 1 base from V and 3 bases from J, with 19 bases between. CDR3 nucleotides: TGTGCCAGTAGTATAGGGGCGAGCCCCCTCTCCTTCTACGAGCAGTACTTC. This sequence encodes CASSIGASPLSFYEQYF.

This chain joins TRBV5-1 and TRBJ2-5, with 10 bases aligning to TRBD2. The CDR3 runs to 15 residues. The germline V gene encodes CDR1 SGHRS and CDR2 YFSETQ. Trimming cost V 4 bases and J 3 bases; bases outside gene matches: 6. In DNA, the CDR3 is TGCGCCAGCAGCCCTGGGACTAGCGCTGAAGAGACCCAGTACTTC. The encoded protein is CASSPGTSAEETQYF.

V is TRBV7-2 and J is TRBJ2-1; 10 bases map to TRBD2. Germline values: CDR1 SGHTA, CDR2 FQGNSA. Unmatched junction bases numbered 2, after V lost 1 base and J lost 5 bases. CDR3 length equals 15 residues. CDR3 loop: CASSLVTSGNNEQFF. The CDR3 DNA is TGTGCCAGCAGCTTAGTCACTAGCGGGAACAATGAGCAGTTCTTC.

The chain has TRBV12-5 and TRBJ2-6; no reliable D call. CDR1 LGHNT and CDR2 FRNRAP come from the germline V gene. This CDR3 is built from 14 residues. The V end was cut by 6 bases, the J end by 0 bases, with 6 bases between. For the CDR3, the DNA is TGTGCTAGTGGCCACACCTCTGGGGCCAACGTCCTGACTTTC. It translates to CASGHTSGANVLTF.

This CDR3 is CASSPRDRVNTEAFF. The CDR3 DNA reads TGTGCCAGCAGTCCCCGGGACAGGGTGAACACTGAAGCTTTCTTT. The genes are TRBV28 and TRBJ1-1, with 9 bases identical to TRBD1. This CDR3 has 15 amino acids. V lost 5 bases and J lost 0; bases outside the gene matches: 4. Germline assignment: CDR1 MDHEN and CDR2 SYDVKM.

The chain recombines TRBV19 with TRBJ2-7, with D maybe TRBD1 (6 bases). Germline values: CDR1 LNHDA, CDR2 SQIVND (reference sequence). Trimming pared 1 base from V and 6 bases from J, leaving 13 bases between. The CDR3 extends over 14 amino acids. Written as DNA, the CDR3 is TGTGCCAGTAGTATAGCCGCGACCAGGGGCGAGCAGTACTTC. Its protein product is CASSIAATRGEQYF.

The chain uses TRBV11-2 and TRBJ1-2; TRBD1 might be the D (5 bases). V gave up 1 base and J gave up 8 bases, with 5 bases separating them. Germline V lookup: CDR1 SGHAT, CDR2 FQNNGV. The CDR3 loop spans 11 amino acids. The CDR3 loop is CASSLGGGYTF. DNA of the CDR3: TGTGCCAGCAGCTTAGGGGGCGGCTACACCTTC.

This clone came up a few times. In nucleotides, the CDR3 is TGTGCCACATACAGAGCAACTAATGAAAAACTGTTTTTT. Translation: CATYRATNEKLFF. The chain combines TRBV6-5 with TRBJ1-4; the D is unclear. Trimming cost V 10 bases and J 0 bases, with 9 bases left between them. Germline values: CDR1 MNHEY, CDR2 SVGAGI. This CDR3 region has 13 residues.

The rearrangement uses TRBV7-6 and TRBJ1-1, with 9 bases fitting TRBD1. V shed 4 bases and J 4 bases; nucleotides not matched to a gene: 10. The length of the CDR3 is 16 residues. Germline values: CDR1 SGHVS, CDR2 FNYEAQ. CDR3 amino acids: CASSSDWDRVATEAFF. CDR3 in DNA: TGTGCCAGCAGCTCCGATTGGGACAGGGTCGCCACTGAAGCTTTCTTT.

V usage is TRBV7-9 and J usage is TRBJ1-4, with unresolved D. Germline CDR1 reads SEHNR; CDR2 reads FQNEAQ (reference sequence). The CDR3 contains 11 residues. Here the CDR3 reads CALFPGEKLFF. The DNA of the CDR3 is TGTGCACTCTTTCCGGGTGAAAAACTGTTTTTT.

Details on this clone: The same CDR3 also results from other DNA sequences found in this sample. The genes are TRBV5-1 and TRBJ1-5; D is unresolved. The CDR3 has 14 amino acids. V was pared by 0 bases and J by 3 bases, with 7 bases between. The germline gives CDR1 SGHRS, CDR2 YFSETQ. The CDR3 coding sequence is TGCGCCAGCAGCTTGGACAGTTCCAATCAGCCCCAGCATTTT. It yields the protein CASSLDSSNQPQHF.

This clone has just a few counts. V gene TRBV5-5 combines with J gene TRBJ2-7, with D uncertain. V was pared by 0 bases and J by 5 bases, with 9 bases between. CDR1 SGHKS and CDR2 YYEKEE come from the germline V gene (reference sequence). The CDR3 contains 13 residues. The CDR3 loop is CASSLVRPDEQYF. DNA of the CDR3: TGTGCCAGCAGCTTGGTTCGTCCAGACGAGCAGTACTTC.